The 16 T cell receptor beta chains given below trace back to one sample, sequenced in a study of blood T cell repertoires in COVID-19. The data were produced by immunoSEQ multiplex PCR, yet TCRdb's version contains in-frame clones alone and is incomplete. In the table there are 390,000 or so clones, just over 85% of which are singletons. Material: peripheral blood. The receptor set was obtained from a woman aged 30 to 39 with active or convalescent COVID-19.

The V call is TRBV7-9, the J call TRBJ1-1; possible D gene TRBD1, 5 bases. The CDR3 spans 12 residues. Trimming took off 4 bases at V and 7 bases at J, with 10 bases between the two ends. Germline V gives CDR1 SEHNR, CDR2 FQNEAQ (reference sequence). Here the CDR3 reads CASSSSGYEAFF. DNA for the CDR3: TGTGCCAGCAGCTCTTCAGGGTATGAAGCTTTCTTT.

The gene calls are TRBV7-2 and TRBJ2-1; 11 bases match TRBD2. Trimming removed 5 bases from V and 7 bases from J; junction bases left unmatched: 7. From germline, CDR1 is SGHTA and CDR2 FQGNSA. This CDR3 region has 15 residues. CDR3 nucleotides: TGTGCCAGCAGCCTTACTAGCGGGAGTGGTAATGAGCAGTTCTTC. Amino acid sequence: CASSLTSGSGNEQFF.

This clone has a single count. The V call is TRBV25-1, the J call TRBJ2-5; 7 bases are shared with TRBD2. The CDR3 is made up of 15 amino acids. Losses at the gene ends were 2 bases for V and 4 bases for J; bases not matched to a gene: 7. Germline CDR1 is MGHDK and CDR2 is SYGVNS. In DNA form, the CDR3 reads TGTGCCAGCAGTGAACGAGCGGGACCCTCAGAGACCCAGTACTTC. Translation: CASSERAGPSETQYF.

This clone appeared a single time. The chain uses TRBV6-6 and TRBJ1-3; D might be TRBD1 (6 bases). The CDR3 spans 15 residues. CDR1 is MNHNY, CDR2 SVGAGI, per germline (reference sequence). The V end was cut by 6 bases, the J end by 2 bases, with 14 bases between. Written as DNA, the CDR3 is TGTGCCAGCAGCCCCCGGGGGGCCACTGGAAACACCATATATTTT. It translates to CASSPRGATGNTIYF.

The genes are TRBV4-2 and TRBJ2-7; D gene unclear. V lost 1 base to trimming and J lost 4 bases, with 11 bases between them. The CDR3 contains 14 residues. Germline CDR1 LGHNA, CDR2 YNFKEQ. The CDR3 nucleotides are TGTGCCAGCAGCCAAGCCATGACTCCTTACGAGCAGTACTTC. This gives the protein CASSQAMTPYEQYF.

The genes are TRBV4-1 and TRBJ1-5, with D perhaps TRBD1 (5 bases). Trimming removed 3 bases at V and 9 bases at J, with 12 bases between. Per the germline V gene, CDR1 is MGHRA and CDR2 is YSYEKL. This CDR3 is built from 13 residues. The CDR3 reads CASSQGGRGPQHF. DNA of the CDR3: TGCGCCAGCAGCCAGGGGGGACGGGGGCCCCAGCATTTT.

This chain links TRBV30 with TRBJ1-4; D unclear. CDR1 and CDR2 from the germline V gene are GTSNPN and SVGIG (reference sequence). The CDR3 has 13 residues. Trimming removed 2 bases from V and 3 bases from J, with 7 bases in between. CDR3 residues: CAWSRQSNEKLFF. The CDR3 DNA is TGTGCCTGGAGTCGCCAGTCTAATGAAAAACTGTTTTTT. Complete variable domain (other parts from reference TRBV30 and TRBJ1-4): SQTIHQWPATLVQPVGSPLSLECTVEGTSNPNLYWYRQAAGRGLQLLFYSVGIGQISSEVPQNLSASRPQDRQFILSSKKLLLSDSGFYLCAWSRQSNEKLFFGSGTQLSVL.

This CDR3 is CASSSPGQGANEQFF. The DNA of the CDR3 is TGTGCCAGCAGTTCCCCGGGACAGGGGGCGAATGAGCAGTTCTTC. The J gene is TRBJ2-1, the V gene TRBV6-5; 12 bases agree with TRBD1. V lost 4 bases and J lost 7; bases outside the gene matches: 5. The germline CDR1 and CDR2 sequences are MNHEY and SVGAGI. The CDR3 spans 15 residues.

V usage is TRBV7-9 and J usage is TRBJ2-3; 11 nucleotides agree with TRBD2. Trimming at V came to 3 bases and at J to 4 bases, leaving 3 bases not matched to a gene. CDR3 length equals 15 residues. Per germline, CDR1 SEHNR and CDR2 FQNEAQ (reference sequence). The CDR3 region is CASSFLLAGADTQYF. CDR3 sequence (DNA): TGTGCCAGCAGCTTCCTACTAGCGGGGGCAGATACGCAGTATTTT.

This clone is a singleton in its sample. The CDR3 sequence is CASSIAGGPQYF. CDR3 nucleotides: TGTGCCAGTAGTATAGCGGGGGGCCCGCAGTATTTT. V and J are TRBV19 and TRBJ2-3; possible D gene TRBD2, 7 bases. With 1 base removed from V and 10 bases from J, the gap between germline ends came to 9 bases. CDR1 is LNHDA and CDR2 is SQIVND in the germline V gene (reference sequence). CDR3 length equals 12 residues.

The gene calls are TRBV5-6 and TRBJ1-3; D not certain. The CDR3 has 12 residues. V lost 6 bases and J 0 bases, leaving 4 bases between the germline ends. Germline-derived CDR1 and CDR2 are SGHDT and YYEEEE. CDR3 coding DNA: TGTGCCAGCATCCGCTCTGGAAACACCATATATTTT. Translation gives CASIRSGNTIYF.

This chain links TRBV18 with TRBJ2-7; D possibly corresponds to TRBD1 (5 bases). Trimming removed 6 bases from V and 4 bases from J, with 10 bases in between. Germline V gene data show CDR1 as KGHSH and CDR2 as LQKENI. This CDR3 comprises 12 residues. The CDR3 DNA reads TGTGCCAGCTCGAACAGGCAGTACGAGCAGTACTTC. Protein product: CASSNRQYEQYF.

The chain recombines TRBV7-2 with TRBJ1-1, with 8 bases aligning to TRBD1. CDR1 and CDR2 (germline): SGHTA, FQGNSA. CDR3 length equals 16 residues. Trimming took 4 bases from V and 6 from J; bases not matched to a gene: 13. CDR3 coding DNA: TGTGCCAGCAGCTACGGCCCCGGACAGGGTTGGGCTGAAGCTTTCTTT. Translating it yields CASSYGPGQGWAEAFF.

The J gene is TRBJ2-3, the V gene TRBV29-1; 16 bases are shared with TRBD2. V lost 3 bases, J lost 4 bases, and 4 bases stayed unmatched. Germline CDR1 reads SQVTM; CDR2 reads ANQGSEA. This CDR3 contains 16 residues. The CDR3 DNA reads TGCAGCGTTGAGGGGACTAGCGGGAGGGCCCCAGATACGCAGTATTTT. Translation: CSVEGTSGRAPDTQYF.

This clone was found once. The rearrangement uses TRBV7-9 and TRBJ2-6; D is perhaps TRBD1 (5 bases). V lost 0 bases and J 2 bases, leaving 5 bases between the germline ends. The germline gives CDR1 SEHNR, CDR2 FQNEAQ (reference sequence). There are 15 residues in the CDR3. CDR3 sequence (DNA): TGTGCCAGCAGCTTAGCAGGGGCTGGGGCCAACGTCCTGACTTTC. Amino acids: CASSLAGAGANVLTF.

The chain carries TRBV21-1 and TRBJ1-6. TRBV21-1 is tagged as a pseudogene. This CDR3 has 14 residues. Here the CDR3 DNA reads TGTGCCAGCAGCAAATTTTACCGGGGTTCACCCCTCCACTTT. This codes for CASSKFYRGSPLHF.